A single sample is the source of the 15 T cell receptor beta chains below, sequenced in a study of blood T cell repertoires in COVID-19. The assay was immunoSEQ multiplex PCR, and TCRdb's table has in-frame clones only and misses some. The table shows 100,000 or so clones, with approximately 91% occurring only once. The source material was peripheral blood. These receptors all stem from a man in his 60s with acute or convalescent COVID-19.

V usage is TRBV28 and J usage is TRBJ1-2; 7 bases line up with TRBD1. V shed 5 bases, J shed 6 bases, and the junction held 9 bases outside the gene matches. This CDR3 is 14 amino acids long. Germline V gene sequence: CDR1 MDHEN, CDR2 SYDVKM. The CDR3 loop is CASSIGQAGNGYTF. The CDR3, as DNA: TGTGCCAGCAGTATCGGACAGGCCGGTAATGGCTACACCTTC.

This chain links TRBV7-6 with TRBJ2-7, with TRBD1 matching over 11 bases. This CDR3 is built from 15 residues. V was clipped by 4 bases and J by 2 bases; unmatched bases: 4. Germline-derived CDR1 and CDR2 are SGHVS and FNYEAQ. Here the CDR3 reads CASSSAGQGAYEQYF. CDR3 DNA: TGTGCCAGCAGCTCCGCGGGACAGGGGGCCTACGAGCAGTACTTC.

CDR3 sequence: CASSPPGGREQYF. CDR3 sequence (DNA): TGTGCCAGCAGTCCTCCAGGGGGCCGCGAGCAGTACTTC. V usage is TRBV27 and J usage is TRBJ2-7; 8 positions agree with TRBD1. Germline V gene data show CDR1 as MNHEY and CDR2 as SMNVEV (reference sequence). The CDR3 is 13 amino acids. Germline trimming cut 5 bases from V and 6 bases from J; bases unmatched to any gene: 6.

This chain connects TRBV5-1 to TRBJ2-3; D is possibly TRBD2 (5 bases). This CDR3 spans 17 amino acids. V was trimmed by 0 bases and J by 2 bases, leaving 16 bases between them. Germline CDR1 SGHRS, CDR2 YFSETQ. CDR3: CASSLGLTSYNTDTQYF. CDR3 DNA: TGCGCCAGCAGCTTGGGGTTAACTAGTTACAACACAGATACGCAGTATTTT. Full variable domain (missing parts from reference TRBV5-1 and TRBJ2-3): KAGVTQTPRYLIKTRGQQVTLSCSPISGHRSVSWYQQTPGQGLQFLFEYFSETQRNKGNFPGRFSGRQFSNSRSEMNVSTLELGDSALYLCASSLGLTSYNTDTQYFGPGTRLTVL.

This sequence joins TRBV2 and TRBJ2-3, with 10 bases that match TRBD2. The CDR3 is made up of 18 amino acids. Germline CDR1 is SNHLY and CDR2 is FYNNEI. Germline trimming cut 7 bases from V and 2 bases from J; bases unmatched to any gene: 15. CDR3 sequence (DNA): TGTGCCAGCAAGGGGGCGGGACTAGCGAGAAGGCCCACAGATACGCAGTATTTT. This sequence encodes CASKGAGLARRPTDTQYF.

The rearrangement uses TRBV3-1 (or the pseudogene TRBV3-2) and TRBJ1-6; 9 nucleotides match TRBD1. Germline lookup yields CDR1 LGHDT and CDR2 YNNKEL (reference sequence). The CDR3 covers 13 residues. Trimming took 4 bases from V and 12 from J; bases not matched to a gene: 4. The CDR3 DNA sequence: TGTGCCAGCAGCCCAGGGACAGGGCTACCCCTCCACTTT. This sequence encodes CASSPGTGLPLHF.

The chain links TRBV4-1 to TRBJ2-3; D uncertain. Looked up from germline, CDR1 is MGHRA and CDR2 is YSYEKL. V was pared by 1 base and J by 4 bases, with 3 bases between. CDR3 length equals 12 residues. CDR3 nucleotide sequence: TGCGCCAGCAGCCAAGCCGCAGATACGCAGTATTTT. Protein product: CASSQAADTQYF.

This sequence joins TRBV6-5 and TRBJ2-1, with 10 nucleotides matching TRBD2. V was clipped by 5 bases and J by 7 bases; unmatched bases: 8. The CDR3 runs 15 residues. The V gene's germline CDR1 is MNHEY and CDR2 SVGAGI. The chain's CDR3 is CASSPAGGSKNEQFF. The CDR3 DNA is TGTGCCAGCAGTCCAGCGGGAGGGTCAAAAAATGAGCAGTTCTTC.

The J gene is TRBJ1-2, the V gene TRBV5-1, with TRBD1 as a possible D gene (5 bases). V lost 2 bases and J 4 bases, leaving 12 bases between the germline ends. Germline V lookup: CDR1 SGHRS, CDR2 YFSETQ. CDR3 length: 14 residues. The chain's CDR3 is CASSLFRAAYGYTF. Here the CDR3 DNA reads TGCGCCAGCAGCTTATTCAGGGCGGCCTATGGCTACACCTTC.

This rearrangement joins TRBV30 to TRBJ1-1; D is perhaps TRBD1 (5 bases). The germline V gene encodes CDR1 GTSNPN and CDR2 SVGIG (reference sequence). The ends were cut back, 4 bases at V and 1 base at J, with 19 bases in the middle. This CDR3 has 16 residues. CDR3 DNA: TGTGCCTGGACCTTAACAGGCCCCGGGGGGAACACTGAAGCTTTCTTT. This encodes CAWTLTGPGGNTEAFF.

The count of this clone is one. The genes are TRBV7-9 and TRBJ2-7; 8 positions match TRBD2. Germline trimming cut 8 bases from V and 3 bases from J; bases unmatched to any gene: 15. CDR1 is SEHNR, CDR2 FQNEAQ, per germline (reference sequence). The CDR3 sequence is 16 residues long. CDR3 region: CASLTWGGRRDYEQYF. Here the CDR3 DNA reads TGTGCCAGCCTAACTTGGGGCGGGAGGAGAGACTACGAGCAGTACTTC.

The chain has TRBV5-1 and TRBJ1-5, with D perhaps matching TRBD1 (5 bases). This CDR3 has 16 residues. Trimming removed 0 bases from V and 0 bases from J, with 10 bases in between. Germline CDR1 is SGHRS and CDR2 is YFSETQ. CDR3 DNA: TGCGCCAGCAGCTTGGGAGTGGGGGGTAGCAATCAGCCCCAGCATTTT. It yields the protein CASSLGVGGSNQPQHF.

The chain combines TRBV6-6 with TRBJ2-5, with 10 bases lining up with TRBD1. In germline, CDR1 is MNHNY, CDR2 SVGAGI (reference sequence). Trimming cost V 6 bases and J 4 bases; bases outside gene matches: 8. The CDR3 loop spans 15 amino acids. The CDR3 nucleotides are TGTGCCAGCAGACTTACCGGGACAGGGGCAGAGACCCAGTACTTC. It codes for CASRLTGTGAETQYF.

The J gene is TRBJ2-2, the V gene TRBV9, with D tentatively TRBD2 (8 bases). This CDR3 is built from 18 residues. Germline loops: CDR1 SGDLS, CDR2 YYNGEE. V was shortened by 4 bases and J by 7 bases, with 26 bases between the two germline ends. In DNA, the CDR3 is TGTGCCAGCAGCTCCGGCCAGGATAGCGGGAACAGGGGCGGGGAGCTGTTTTTT. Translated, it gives CASSSGQDSGNRGGELFF.

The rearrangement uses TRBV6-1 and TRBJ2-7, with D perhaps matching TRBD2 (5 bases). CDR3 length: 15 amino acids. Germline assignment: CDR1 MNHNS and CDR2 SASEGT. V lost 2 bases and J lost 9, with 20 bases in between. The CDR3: CASSESGVDLVRQYF. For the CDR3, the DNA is TGTGCCAGCAGTGAATCTGGGGTGGACTTAGTACGGCAGTACTTC.